This TCR beta chain was sequenced during a study of blood T cell repertoires in COVID-19. About the research overall: The analysed material was cDNA or gDNA that came from T cells, B-cell-depleted T cells, or PBMCs.

In the source study's methods: Estimates of nucleated cell counts were drawn from the amplification of reference gene primers. Measured with immunoSEQ multiplex PCR; TCRdb has only the in-frame clones, and not every one. The V and J calls and clone size come from that table; D and trimming were worked out from the DNA. Among some 97,000 clones listed, 90% were seen once. The specimen sequenced was peripheral blood. The clonotype originates from a man aged 55-75 years with acute or convalescent COVID-19.

The DNA of the CDR3 is TGTGCCAGCAGGCAAGGGGGTTATGAGCAGTACTTC. The encoded protein is CASRQGGYEQYF. The rearrangement links TRBV5-6 to TRBJ2-7; TRBD1 is a possible D gene (6 bases). The CDR3 consists of 12 residues. Germline V gene lookup returns CDR1 SGHDT and CDR2 YYEEEE. V lost 5 bases and J lost 7, with 13 bases in between. Based on the CDR3 plus reference TRBV5-6 and TRBJ2-7, the full variable domain is DAGVTQSPTHLIKTRGQQVTLRCSPKSGHDTVSWYQQALGQGPQFIFQYYEEEERQRGNFPDRFSGHQFPNYSSELNVNALLLGDSALYLCASRQGGYEQYFGPGTRLTVT.